This is a list of T cell receptor beta chains from one sample in a study of blood T cell repertoires in COVID-19. Produced via immunoSEQ multiplex PCR; TCRdb's table is partial and in-frame only. The sample includes approximately 170,000 clones, roughly 80% of them seen just once. The source material was PBMCs or T cells enriched from blood (not recorded which). Receptor source: a woman aged 25 to 39 who had recovered from COVID-19. Each CDR3 is given with its conserved first and last residue. The D gene is left open where the match is weak.

TRBV29-1,TRBJ1-2,NA,CSVEDLRGQDGYTF
TRBV27,TRBJ1-2,NA,CASSDMTNYGYTF
TRBV20-1,TRBJ1-1,NA,CSAYRVEAFF
TRBV6-5,TRBJ2-3,TRBD1,CASSPRTGFTDTQYF
TRBV11-2,TRBJ1-2,NA,CASRSLSQGNYGYTF
TRBV3-1/TRBV3-2,TRBJ2-5,TRBD2,CASSLSGNQETQYF
TRBV7-2,TRBJ1-5,TRBD1,CASSSRQGTSQPQHF
TRBV27,TRBJ2-4,NA,CASSLFPDARLAKNIQYF
TRBV9,TRBJ2-1,TRBD2,CASSVYPSGIDRSYNEQFF
TRBV30,TRBJ1-5,NA,CAWSWGQPYSNQPQHF
TRBV5-1,TRBJ1-5,TRBD1,CASSLTGDQPQHF
TRBV28,TRBJ1-6,TRBD1,CARGQDNSPLHF
TRBV5-1,TRBJ1-4,NA,CASSLGPYHRDEKLFF
TRBV6-1,TRBJ2-1,TRBD2,CASSGAGRGRYNEQFF
TRBV6-5,TRBJ1-5,TRBD1,CATQGQDNQPQHF
TRBV9,TRBJ2-3,TRBD2,CASSPKASGGQSTDTQYF
TRBV12-5,TRBJ2-2,NA,CASGPSNTGELFF
TRBV29-1,TRBJ2-2,NA,CSARDAGELFF
TRBV11-1,TRBJ2-1,TRBD1,CASSLTGLANEQFF
TRBV5-5,TRBJ2-3,NA,CASSLVGGPADTQYF
TRBV25-1,TRBJ1-4,TRBD1,CASSGPWGQPNDEKLFF
TRBV5-1,TRBJ1-1,NA,CASSLGARENTEAFF
TRBV11-2,TRBJ2-7,NA,CASSLRSSYEQYF
TRBV5-1,TRBJ1-1,TRBD1,CASSPRDRLPNTEAFF
TRBV5-1,TRBJ2-1,TRBD2,CASSFQGGGLAGNNEQFF
TRBV18,TRBJ2-7,TRBD1,CASSPSQGAVSSYEQYF
TRBV18,TRBJ1-1,NA,CASSLQGSDTEAFF
TRBV28,TRBJ2-2,NA,CAAGGAGELFF
TRBV28,TRBJ1-3,NA,CASRLSMAQSGNTIYF
TRBV4-1,TRBJ1-5,NA,CASSPGTRDQPQHF
TRBV5-1,TRBJ1-6,NA,CASSLASTRNSPLHF
TRBV6-5,TRBJ2-5,TRBD2,CASRGGQETQYF
TRBV27,TRBJ2-5,TRBD2,CASTWARGGRARETQYF
TRBV18,TRBJ2-7,TRBD1,CASSPATGGFREQYF
TRBV30,TRBJ2-1,NA,CAWSRYRGRDISEQFF
TRBV4-1,TRBJ1-6,TRBD1,CASSQDRPGQALHF
TRBV3-1/TRBV3-2,TRBJ2-2,NA,CASRWATGAGELFF
TRBV9,TRBJ2-7,TRBD2,CASSVYGTSGAYEQYF
TRBV18,TRBJ2-5,TRBD2,CASSHPGLDETQYF
TRBV5-4,TRBJ2-2,TRBD1,CASSPGTGVTGELFF
TRBV19,TRBJ1-1,TRBD1,CASSPRDSLSTEAFF
TRBV28,TRBJ1-4,TRBD1,CASSASGGGWRKLFF
TRBV28,TRBJ2-5,TRBD2,CASSMGLVETQYF
TRBV11-3,TRBJ2-5,NA,CASSAGGEGVQETQYF
TRBV4-1,TRBJ2-2,TRBD2,CASSQGLLAGDNTGELFF
TRBV7-6,TRBJ2-1,NA,CASNENPTYNEQFF